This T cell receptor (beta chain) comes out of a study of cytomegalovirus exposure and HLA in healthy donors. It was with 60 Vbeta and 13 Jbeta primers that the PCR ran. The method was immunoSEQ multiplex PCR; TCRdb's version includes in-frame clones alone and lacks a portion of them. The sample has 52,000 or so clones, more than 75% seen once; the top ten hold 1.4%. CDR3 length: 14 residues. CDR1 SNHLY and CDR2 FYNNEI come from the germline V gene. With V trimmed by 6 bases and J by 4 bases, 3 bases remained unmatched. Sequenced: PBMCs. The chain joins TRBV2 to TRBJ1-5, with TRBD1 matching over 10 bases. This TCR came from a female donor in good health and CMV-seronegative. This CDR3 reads CASRTGGGNQPQHF. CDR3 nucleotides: TGTGCCAGCAGGACAGGGGGCGGGAATCAGCCCCAGCATTTT.